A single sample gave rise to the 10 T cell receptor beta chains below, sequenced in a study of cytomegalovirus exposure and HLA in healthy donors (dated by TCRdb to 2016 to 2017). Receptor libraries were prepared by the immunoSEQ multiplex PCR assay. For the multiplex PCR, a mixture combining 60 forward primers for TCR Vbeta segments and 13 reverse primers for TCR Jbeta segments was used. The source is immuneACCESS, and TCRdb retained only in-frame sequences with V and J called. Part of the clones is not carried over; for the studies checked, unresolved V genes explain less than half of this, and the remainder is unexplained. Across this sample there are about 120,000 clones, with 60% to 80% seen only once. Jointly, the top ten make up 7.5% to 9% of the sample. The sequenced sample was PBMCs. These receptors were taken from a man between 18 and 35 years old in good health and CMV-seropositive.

This CDR3 reads CATSSFEGAYTF. DNA of the CDR3: TGTGCCACCAGCTCCTTTGAGGGGGCTTACACCTTC. The chain recombines TRBV15 with TRBJ1-2, with TRBD1 matching 7 bases. The CDR3 is 12 amino acids. Germline values: CDR1 LNHNV, CDR2 YYDKDF (reference sequence). J lost 11 bases, V lost 5 bases, and 8 bases had no gene match.

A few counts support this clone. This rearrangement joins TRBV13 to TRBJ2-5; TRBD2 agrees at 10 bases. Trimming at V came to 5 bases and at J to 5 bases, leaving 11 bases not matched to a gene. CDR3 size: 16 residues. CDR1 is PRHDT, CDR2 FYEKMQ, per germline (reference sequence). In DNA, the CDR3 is TGTGCCAGCAGCAAAAGCGGGGGGGCTTTTTTGGAGACCCAGTACTTC. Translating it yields CASSKSGGAFLETQYF.

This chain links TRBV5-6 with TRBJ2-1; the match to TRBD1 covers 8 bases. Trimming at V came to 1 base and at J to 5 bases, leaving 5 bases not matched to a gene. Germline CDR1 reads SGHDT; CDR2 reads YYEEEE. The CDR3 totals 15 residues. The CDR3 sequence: CASSLNRGSDNEQFF. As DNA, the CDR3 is TGTGCCAGCAGCTTGAACAGGGGGAGTGACAATGAGCAGTTCTTC.

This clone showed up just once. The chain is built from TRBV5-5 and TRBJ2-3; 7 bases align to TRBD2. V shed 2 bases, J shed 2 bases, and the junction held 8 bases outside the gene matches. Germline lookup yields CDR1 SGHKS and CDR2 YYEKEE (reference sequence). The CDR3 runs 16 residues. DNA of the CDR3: TGTGCCAGCAGCTTTCGTGGGAGGGGAGACACAGATACGCAGTATTTT. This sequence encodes CASSFRGRGDTDTQYF.

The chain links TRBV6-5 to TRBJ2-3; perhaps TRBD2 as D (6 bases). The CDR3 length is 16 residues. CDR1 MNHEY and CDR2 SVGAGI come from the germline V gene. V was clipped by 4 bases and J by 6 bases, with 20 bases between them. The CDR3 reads CASSSLVGGSSDTQYF. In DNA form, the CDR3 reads TGTGCCAGCAGTTCCCTCGTGGGGGGTTCTTCTGATACGCAGTATTTT.

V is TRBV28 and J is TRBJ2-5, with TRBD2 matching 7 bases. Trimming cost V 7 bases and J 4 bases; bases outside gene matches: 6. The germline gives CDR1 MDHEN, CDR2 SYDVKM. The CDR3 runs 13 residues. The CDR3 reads CASMVSGGETQYF. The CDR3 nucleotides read TGTGCCAGCATGGTGTCGGGGGGAGAGACCCAGTACTTC.

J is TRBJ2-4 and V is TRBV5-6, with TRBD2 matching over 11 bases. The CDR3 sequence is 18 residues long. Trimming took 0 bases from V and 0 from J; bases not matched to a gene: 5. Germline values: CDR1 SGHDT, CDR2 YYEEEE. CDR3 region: CASSLVGLAGGAKNIQYF. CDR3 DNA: TGTGCCAGCAGCTTGGTCGGGCTAGCGGGGGGAGCCAAAAACATTCAGTACTTC.

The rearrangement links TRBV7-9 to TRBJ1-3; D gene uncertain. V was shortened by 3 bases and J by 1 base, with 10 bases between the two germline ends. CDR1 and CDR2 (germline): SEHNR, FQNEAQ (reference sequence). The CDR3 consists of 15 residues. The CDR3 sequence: CASSFERGSGNTIYF. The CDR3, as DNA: TGTGCCAGCAGCTTCGAGCGAGGATCTGGAAACACCATATATTTT.

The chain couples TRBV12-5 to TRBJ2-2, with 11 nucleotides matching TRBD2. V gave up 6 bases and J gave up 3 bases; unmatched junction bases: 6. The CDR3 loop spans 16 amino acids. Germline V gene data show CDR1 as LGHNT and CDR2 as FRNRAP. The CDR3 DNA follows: TGTGCTAGTGGCCGACTAGCGGGGTCTGACACCGGGGAGCTGTTTTTT. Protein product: CASGRLAGSDTGELFF. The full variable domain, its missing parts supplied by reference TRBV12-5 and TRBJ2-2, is DARVTQTPRHKVTEMGQEVTMRCQPILGHNTVFWYRQTMMQGLELLAYFRNRAPLDDSGMPKDRFSAEMPDATLATLKIQPSEPRDSAVYFCASGRLAGSDTGELFFGEGSRLTVL.

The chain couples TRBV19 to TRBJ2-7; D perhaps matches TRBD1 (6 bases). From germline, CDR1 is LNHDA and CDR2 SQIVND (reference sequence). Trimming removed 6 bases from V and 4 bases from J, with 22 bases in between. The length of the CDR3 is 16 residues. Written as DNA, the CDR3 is TGTGCCAGTAGCCCAATGAGGGACAAAGGGGGATACGAGCAGTACTTC. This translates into CASSPMRDKGGYEQYF.